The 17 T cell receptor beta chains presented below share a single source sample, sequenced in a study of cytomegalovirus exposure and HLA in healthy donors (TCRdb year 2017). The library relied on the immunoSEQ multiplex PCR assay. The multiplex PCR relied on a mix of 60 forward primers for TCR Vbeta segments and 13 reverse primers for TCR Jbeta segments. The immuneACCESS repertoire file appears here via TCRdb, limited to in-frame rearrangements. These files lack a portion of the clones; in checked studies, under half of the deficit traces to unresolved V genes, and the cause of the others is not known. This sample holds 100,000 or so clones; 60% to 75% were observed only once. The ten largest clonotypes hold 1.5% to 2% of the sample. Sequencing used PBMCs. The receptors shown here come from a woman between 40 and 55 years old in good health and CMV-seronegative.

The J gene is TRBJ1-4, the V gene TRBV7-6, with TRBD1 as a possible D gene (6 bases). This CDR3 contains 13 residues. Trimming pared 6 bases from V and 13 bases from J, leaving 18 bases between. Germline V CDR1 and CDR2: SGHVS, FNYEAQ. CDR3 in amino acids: CASSQEGGSRLFF. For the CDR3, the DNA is TGTGCCAGCAGTCAAGAAGGGGGTAGTCGACTGTTTTTT.

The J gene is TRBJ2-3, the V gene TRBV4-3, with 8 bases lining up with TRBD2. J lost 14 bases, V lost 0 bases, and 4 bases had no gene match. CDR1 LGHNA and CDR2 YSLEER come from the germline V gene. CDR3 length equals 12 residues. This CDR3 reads CASSQEGTSAYF. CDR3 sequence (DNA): TGCGCCAGCAGCCAAGAAGGGACTAGTGCGTATTTT.

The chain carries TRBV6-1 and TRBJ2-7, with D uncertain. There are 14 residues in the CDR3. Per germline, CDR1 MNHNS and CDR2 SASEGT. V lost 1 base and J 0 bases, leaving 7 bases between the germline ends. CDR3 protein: CASSEVQLSYEQYF. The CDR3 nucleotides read TGTGCCAGCAGTGAAGTACAGCTCTCCTACGAGCAGTACTTC.

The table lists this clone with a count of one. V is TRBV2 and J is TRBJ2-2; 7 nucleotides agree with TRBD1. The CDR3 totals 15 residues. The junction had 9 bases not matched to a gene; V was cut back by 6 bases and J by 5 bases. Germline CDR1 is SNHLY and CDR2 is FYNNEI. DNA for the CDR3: TGTGCCAGCAGCCCAGAGAGGGGGCATACCGGGGAGCTGTTTTTT. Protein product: CASSPERGHTGELFF.

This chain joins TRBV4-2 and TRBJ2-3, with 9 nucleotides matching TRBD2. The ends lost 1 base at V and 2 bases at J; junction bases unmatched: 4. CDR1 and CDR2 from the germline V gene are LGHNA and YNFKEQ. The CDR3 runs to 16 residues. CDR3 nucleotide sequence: TGTGCCAGCAGCCAAGGGTTAGCGGGGGTCACAGATACGCAGTATTTT. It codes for CASSQGLAGVTDTQYF.

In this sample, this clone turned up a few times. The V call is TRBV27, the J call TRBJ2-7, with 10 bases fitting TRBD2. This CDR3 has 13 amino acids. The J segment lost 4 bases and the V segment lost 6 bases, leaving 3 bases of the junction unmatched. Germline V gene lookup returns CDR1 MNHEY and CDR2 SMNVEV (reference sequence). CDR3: CASRTSGNYEQYF. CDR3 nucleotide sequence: TGTGCCAGCAGAACTAGCGGGAATTACGAGCAGTACTTC.

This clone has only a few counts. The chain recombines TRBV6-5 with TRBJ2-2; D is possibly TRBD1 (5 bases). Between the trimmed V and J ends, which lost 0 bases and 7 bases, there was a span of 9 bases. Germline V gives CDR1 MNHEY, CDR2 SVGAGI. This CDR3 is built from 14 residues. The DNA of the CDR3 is TGTGCCAGCAGTTACTCGAAGGGGCACGGGGAGCTGTTTTTT. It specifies CASSYSKGHGELFF.

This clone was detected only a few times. The CDR3 sequence is CASSEGGQGRQPQHF. DNA of the CDR3: TGTGCCAGCAGTGAAGGGGGACAGGGGAGGCAGCCCCAGCATTTT. The chain uses TRBV6-1 and TRBJ1-5; 10 bases match TRBD1. The CDR3 extends over 15 amino acids. Losses at the gene ends were 1 base for V and 7 bases for J; bases not matched to a gene: 4. Germline assignment: CDR1 MNHNS and CDR2 SASEGT.

The CDR3 DNA sequence: TGCGCCAGCAGTGTTAGGGGGCCAACTAATGAAAAACTGTTTTTT. It translates to CASSVRGPTNEKLFF. This sequence joins TRBV10-1 and TRBJ1-4; 7 bases match TRBD1. J lost 0 bases, V lost 4 bases, and 2 bases had no gene match. CDR3 length: 15 amino acids. The germline CDR1 and CDR2 sequences are WNHNN and SYGVQD (reference sequence).

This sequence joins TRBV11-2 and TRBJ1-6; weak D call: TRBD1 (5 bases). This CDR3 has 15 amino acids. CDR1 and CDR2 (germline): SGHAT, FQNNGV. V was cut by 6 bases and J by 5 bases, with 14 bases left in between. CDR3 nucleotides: TGTGCCAGCAGAAACTTCAGGGAACATAATTCACCCCTCCACTTT. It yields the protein CASRNFREHNSPLHF.

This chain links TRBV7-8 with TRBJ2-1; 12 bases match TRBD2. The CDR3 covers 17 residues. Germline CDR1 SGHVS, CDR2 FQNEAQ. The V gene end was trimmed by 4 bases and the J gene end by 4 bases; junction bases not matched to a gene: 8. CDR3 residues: CASSSRTSGEPYNEQFF. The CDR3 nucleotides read TGTGCCAGCAGCTCCAGGACTAGCGGGGAGCCTTACAATGAGCAGTTCTTC.

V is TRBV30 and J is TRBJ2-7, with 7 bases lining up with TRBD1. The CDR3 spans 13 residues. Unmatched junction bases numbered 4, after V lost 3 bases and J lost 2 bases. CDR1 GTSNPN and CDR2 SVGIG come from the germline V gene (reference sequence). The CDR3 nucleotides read TGTGCCTGGAGCGGGACAGTACCCTACGAGCAGTACTTC. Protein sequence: CAWSGTVPYEQYF.

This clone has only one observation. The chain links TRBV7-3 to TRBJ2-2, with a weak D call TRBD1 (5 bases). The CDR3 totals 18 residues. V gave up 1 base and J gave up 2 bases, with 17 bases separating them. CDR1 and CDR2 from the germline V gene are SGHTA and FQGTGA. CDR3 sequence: CASSLIPFAGHNTGELFF. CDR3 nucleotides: TGTGCCAGCAGCTTAATCCCATTCGCAGGGCATAACACCGGGGAGCTGTTTTTT.

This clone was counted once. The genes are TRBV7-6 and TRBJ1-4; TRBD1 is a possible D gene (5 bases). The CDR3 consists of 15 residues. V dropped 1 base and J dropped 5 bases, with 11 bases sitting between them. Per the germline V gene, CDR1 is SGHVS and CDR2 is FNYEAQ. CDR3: CASSLVAGKNEKLFF. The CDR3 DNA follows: TGTGCCAGCAGCTTAGTGGCAGGGAAGAATGAAAAACTGTTTTTT.

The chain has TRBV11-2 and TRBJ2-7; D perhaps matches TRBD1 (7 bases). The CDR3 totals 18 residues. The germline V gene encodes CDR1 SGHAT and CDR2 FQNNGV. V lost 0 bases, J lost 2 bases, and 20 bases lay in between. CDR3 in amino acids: CASSLERGRTGEAYEQYF. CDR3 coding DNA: TGTGCCAGCAGCTTAGAGAGGGGGAGGACAGGAGAGGCCTACGAGCAGTACTTC. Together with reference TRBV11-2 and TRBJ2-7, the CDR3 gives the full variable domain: EAGVAQSPRYKIIEKRQSVAFWCNPISGHATLYWYQQILGQGPKLLIQFQNNGVVDDSQLPKDRFSAERLKGVDSTLKIQPAKLEDSAVYLCASSLERGRTGEAYEQYFGPGTRLTVT.

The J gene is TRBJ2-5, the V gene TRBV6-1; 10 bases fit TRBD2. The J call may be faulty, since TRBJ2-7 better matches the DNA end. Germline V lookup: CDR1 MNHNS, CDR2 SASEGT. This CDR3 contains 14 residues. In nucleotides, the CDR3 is TGTGCCAGCAGTGCACTAGCGGGAATCTACGAGCAGTACTTC. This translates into CASSALAGIYEQYF.

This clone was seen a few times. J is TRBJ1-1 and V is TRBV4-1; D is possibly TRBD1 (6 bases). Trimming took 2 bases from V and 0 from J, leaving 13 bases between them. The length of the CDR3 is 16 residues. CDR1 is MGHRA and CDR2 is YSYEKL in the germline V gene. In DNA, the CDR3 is TGCGCCAGCAGCCAACCGTCGGGACACATGAACACTGAAGCTTTCTTT. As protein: CASSQPSGHMNTEAFF.